Presented here are 30 T cell receptor beta chains from one specimen sequenced in a study of radiotherapy plus CTLA-4 blockade in lung cancer. The protocol was immunoSEQ multiplex PCR, while the TCRdb copy is restricted to in-frame clones and leaves out a portion. This sample has tens of thousands of clones; 84% occur once, and the top ten carry approximately 4.8%. Sequences were derived from peripheral blood, sampled from a patient treated with radiotherapy plus ipilimumab. All receptors come from a human donor with non-small cell lung cancer whose response to radiotherapy plus ipilimumab could not be evaluated.

The chain employs TRBV4-1 and TRBJ2-1, with TRBD2 identical over 10 bases. The CDR3 is 18 amino acids. CDR1 and CDR2 (germline): MGHRA, YSYEKL. J was trimmed by 0 bases and V by 0 bases; bases with no gene match: 5. CDR3 amino acids: CASSQDLASGSSYNEQFF. DNA of the CDR3: TGCGCCAGCAGCCAAGATCTGGCTAGCGGGAGCTCCTACAATGAGCAGTTCTTC.

The chain combines TRBV5-1 with TRBJ1-4; possible D gene TRBD1, 5 bases. The CDR3 length is 14 residues. V was cut by 0 bases and J by 8 bases, with 11 bases left in between. Germline V gene sequence: CDR1 SGHRS, CDR2 YFSETQ. The CDR3 here is CASSLGLGQEKLFF. DNA of the CDR3: TGCGCCAGCAGCTTGGGTCTGGGGCAAGAAAAACTGTTTTTT.

This chain uses TRBV11-1 with TRBJ1-1, with TRBD1 matching over 7 bases. V lost 5 bases, J lost 1 base, and 4 bases stayed unmatched. The CDR3 sequence is 14 residues long. Germline V lookup: CDR1 SGHAT, CDR2 FQDESV (reference sequence). As DNA, the CDR3 is TGTGCCAGCAGCCTGGGACAGCCGAACACTGAAGCTTTCTTT. Its translation is CASSLGQPNTEAFF. Full variable domain (outside the CDR3, taken from reference TRBV11-1 and TRBJ1-1): EAEVAQSPRYKITEKSQAVAFWCDPISGHATLYWYRQILGQGPELLVQFQDESVVDDSQLPKDRFSAERLKGVDSTLKIQPAELGDSAMYLCASSLGQPNTEAFFGQGTRLTVV.

The chain uses TRBV28 and TRBJ2-5; D might be TRBD1 (6 bases). The last part of the DNA fits TRBJ2-7 better; the J call may be wrong. Germline values: CDR1 MDHEN, CDR2 SYDVKM. The CDR3 consists of 14 residues. CDR3 amino acids: CASRRTAVTYEQYF. The CDR3 coding sequence is TGTGCCAGCAGACGGACAGCCGTGACCTACGAGCAGTACTTC.

The genes are TRBV7-2 and TRBJ2-1, with 8 bases identical to TRBD2. V gave up 3 bases and J gave up 4 bases; unmatched junction bases: 8. The CDR3 has 16 residues. CDR1 and CDR2 (germline): SGHTA, FQGNSA. The CDR3 loop is CASSFRAGEFYNEQFF. DNA of the CDR3: TGTGCCAGCAGCTTTCGAGCGGGAGAGTTTTACAATGAGCAGTTCTTC.

V is TRBV7-2 and J is TRBJ2-5, with 11 bases matching TRBD2. Germline trimming cut 3 bases from V and 5 bases from J; bases unmatched to any gene: 11. The CDR3 consists of 17 residues. Germline values: CDR1 SGHTA, CDR2 FQGNSA. In nucleotides, the CDR3 is TGTGCCAGCAGCTTCAAAATAGCGGGAGGGGTCGGGGAGACCCAGTACTTC. This gives the protein CASSFKIAGGVGETQYF.

The rearrangement links TRBV5-1 to TRBJ1-2; 9 nucleotides line up with TRBD1. The CDR3 is made up of 15 amino acids. Germline trimming cut 3 bases from V and 7 bases from J; bases unmatched to any gene: 10. Germline lookup yields CDR1 SGHRS and CDR2 YFSETQ. CDR3: CASSWGDRDQGGYTF. CDR3 sequence (DNA): TGCGCCAGCAGCTGGGGGGACAGGGATCAGGGTGGCTACACCTTC.

The chain is built from TRBV7-8 and TRBJ2-7, with D possibly matching TRBD1 (6 bases). There are 16 residues in the CDR3. CDR1 is SGHVS and CDR2 is FQNEAQ in the germline V gene. With 1 base removed from V and 0 bases from J, the gap between germline ends came to 13 bases. The CDR3 here is CASSLVFGGSSYEQYF. CDR3 nucleotide sequence: TGTGCCAGCAGCTTAGTATTTGGGGGCAGCTCCTACGAGCAGTACTTC. Full variable domain (missing parts from reference TRBV7-8 and TRBJ2-7): GAGVSQSPRYKVAKRGQDVALRCDPISGHVSLFWYQQALGQGPEFLTYFQNEAQLDKSGLPSDRFFAERPEGSVSTLKIQRTQQEDSAVYLCASSLVFGGSSYEQYFGPGTRLTVT.

J is TRBJ1-4 and V is TRBV2, with D possibly matching TRBD1 (5 bases). CDR3 length: 18 amino acids. In germline, CDR1 is SNHLY, CDR2 FYNNEI. V gave up 2 bases and J gave up 7 bases, with 23 bases separating them. This CDR3 reads CASSEPIGGFSSLEKLFF. The DNA of the CDR3 is TGTGCCAGCAGTGAACCGATCGGGGGGTTCTCTTCCCTTGAAAAACTGTTTTTT.

The genes are TRBV5-4 and TRBJ1-2; TRBD1 aligns across 7 bases. The CDR3 length is 14 residues. CDR1 and CDR2 (germline): SGHNT, YYREEE (reference sequence). The J segment lost 6 bases and the V segment lost 0 bases, leaving 5 bases of the junction unmatched. The CDR3 nucleotides are TGTGCCAGCAGCTTGGACAGGGGTCTGAATGGCTACACCTTC. Amino acids: CASSLDRGLNGYTF. Full variable domain (remainder filled in from reference TRBV5-4 and TRBJ1-2): ETGVTQSPTHLIKTRGQQVTLRCSSQSGHNTVSWYQQALGQGPQFIFQYYREEENGRGNFPPRFSGLQFPNYSSELNVNALELDDSALYLCASSLDRGLNGYTFGSGTRLTVV.

This clone was seen more than once but under ten times. The chain uses TRBV28 and TRBJ1-4, with 10 bases matching TRBD1. The CDR3 length is 17 residues. After removal of 5 bases from V and 0 bases from J, the junction contained 6 bases not matched to a gene. CDR1 and CDR2 (germline): MDHEN, SYDVKM. CDR3 protein: CASSPQDRGTTNEKLFF. For the CDR3, the DNA is TGTGCCAGCAGTCCCCAGGACAGGGGGACAACTAATGAAAAACTGTTTTTT.

This clone occurred once. V gene TRBV27 combines with J gene TRBJ2-7, with 11 bases aligning to TRBD1. This CDR3 has 16 amino acids. The germline gives CDR1 MNHEY, CDR2 SMNVEV (reference sequence). Trimming took 7 bases from V and 2 from J; bases not matched to a gene: 10. For the CDR3, the DNA is TGTGCCAGCACCCCCAAGGGACAGGGGGGTCCCTACGAGCAGTACTTC. This translates into CASTPKGQGGPYEQYF.

The CDR3, as DNA: TGTGCCAGCAGCTTAGACGACAGGGGGGTGTACGAGCAGTACTTC. This codes for CASSLDDRGVYEQYF. The rearrangement joins TRBV11-1 to TRBJ2-7, with 9 bases that match TRBD1. Germline loops: CDR1 SGHAT, CDR2 FQDESV (reference sequence). This CDR3 is 15 amino acids long. Trimming cost V 1 base and J 4 bases; bases outside gene matches: 5.

This chain joins TRBV28 and TRBJ1-2; 7 nucleotides match TRBD1. The trim removed 5 bases at V and 4 bases at J, leaving 4 bases unmatched. CDR1 MDHEN and CDR2 SYDVKM come from the germline V gene. The CDR3 runs 13 residues. The CDR3 nucleotides read TGTGCCAGCAGTCCACGGGACAGCTATGGCTACACCTTC. It specifies CASSPRDSYGYTF.

The chain links TRBV6-5 to TRBJ1-4, with a possible D match to TRBD1 (5 bases). The CDR3 contains 13 residues. Trimming stripped 0 bases from V and 14 bases from J, with 13 bases between. From germline, CDR1 is MNHEY and CDR2 SVGAGI. CDR3 coding DNA: TGTGCCAGCAGTTACTCGGGGGGGAGGGTGCTGTTTTTT. Its protein product is CASSYSGGRVLFF.

The chain recombines TRBV7-9 with TRBJ2-2, with TRBD1 matching 10 bases. CDR3 length equals 17 residues. The ends lost 4 bases at V and 7 bases at J; junction bases unmatched: 12. Germline CDR1 reads SEHNR; CDR2 reads FQNEAQ (reference sequence). The CDR3 sequence: CASSSKAGTGAGGELFF. Written as DNA, the CDR3 is TGTGCCAGCAGCTCGAAAGCCGGGACAGGGGCCGGCGGGGAGCTGTTTTTT.

The chain employs TRBV9 and TRBJ2-5, with TRBD2 identical over 9 bases. CDR1 is SGDLS, CDR2 YYNGEE, per germline. Losses at the gene ends were 0 bases for V and 4 bases for J; bases not matched to a gene: 10. This CDR3 comprises 17 residues. The CDR3 bases are TGTGCCAGCAGCGTAGATCCTAGCGGGAACGGGGCAGAGACCCAGTACTTC. Its translation: CASSVDPSGNGAETQYF.

This clone was recorded once. The chain has TRBV30 and TRBJ2-1, with 7 bases that match TRBD1. From germline, CDR1 is GTSNPN and CDR2 SVGIG (reference sequence). The CDR3 consists of 12 residues. V lost 2 bases, J lost 6 bases, and 1 base stayed unmatched. The CDR3 loop is CAWSWDSNEQFF. The DNA for the CDR3 is TGTGCCTGGAGTTGGGACAGCAATGAGCAGTTCTTC. Supplemented by reference TRBV30 and TRBJ2-1, the full variable domain reads SQTIHQWPATLVQPVGSPLSLECTVEGTSNPNLYWYRQAAGRGLQLLFYSVGIGQISSEVPQNLSASRPQDRQFILSSKKLLLSDSGFYLCAWSWDSNEQFFGPGTRLTVL.

This chain joins TRBV27 and TRBJ2-5, with D unclear. Germline-derived CDR1 and CDR2 are MNHEY and SMNVEV (reference sequence). V was cut by 0 bases and J by 7 bases, with 12 bases left in between. CDR3 length: 14 residues. The CDR3 DNA sequence: TGTGCCAGCAGTTTATCCCCGTCTTTCGGGACCCAGTACTTC. Protein product: CASSLSPSFGTQYF.

Comment on this clone: One end of the junction does not line up with germline, which may come from a read error. This chain links TRBV4-3 with TRBJ1-1, with 10 bases aligning to TRBD1. This CDR3 contains 19 residues. Germline values: CDR1 LGHNA, CDR2 YSLEER. The chain's CDR3 is CASSQDAFMTGGMNTETFF. As DNA, the CDR3 is TGCGCCAGCAGCCAAGATGCCTTCATGACAGGGGGCATGAACACTGAAACTTTCTTT.

The V and J genes are TRBV28 and TRBJ2-7; no definite D call. Trimming stripped 6 bases from V and 3 bases from J, with 9 bases between. Germline loops: CDR1 MDHEN, CDR2 SYDVKM. This CDR3 is built from 12 residues. The CDR3 coding sequence is TGTGCCAGCAGCCGGAGTTTCTACGAGCAGTACTTC. This gives the protein CASSRSFYEQYF.

The chain links TRBV5-8 to TRBJ2-3; a possible D gene is TRBD1 (6 bases). The germline V and J ends were trimmed by 5 bases and 1 base, with 17 bases remaining between them. CDR3 size: 16 residues. CDR1 is SGHTS, CDR2 YDEGEE, per germline. This CDR3 reads CASRSRDNRGTDTQYF. Here the CDR3 DNA reads TGTGCCAGCAGATCCCGGGACAACCGGGGCACAGATACGCAGTATTTT.

The count of this clone is one. V and J are TRBV6-1 and TRBJ1-5, with a possible D match to TRBD1 (5 bases). From germline, CDR1 is MNHNS and CDR2 SASEGT. This CDR3 region has 18 residues. Trimming pared 2 bases from V and 2 bases from J, leaving 19 bases between. CDR3 DNA sequence: TGTGCCAGCAGTGAATTCGCAGGGTCGGGTTTTGGCAATCAGCCCCAGCATTTT. Its protein product is CASSEFAGSGFGNQPQHF.

The chain has TRBV9 and TRBJ1-2; TRBD1 matches at 8 bases. Germline assignment: CDR1 SGDLS and CDR2 YYNGEE. V was pared by 2 bases and J by 3 bases, with 15 bases of the junction left unmatched. CDR3 length equals 18 residues. DNA for the CDR3: TGTGCCAGCAGCGTGCGGTTGGGGCCGACAGGGGAAGACTATGGCTACACCTTC. As protein: CASSVRLGPTGEDYGYTF.

CDR3 sequence: CASSLTPGTSGRMTGELFF. The CDR3 bases are TGTGCCAGCAGCTTAACTCCCGGGACTAGCGGGAGAATGACCGGGGAGCTGTTTTTT. The V gene is TRBV11-2, the J gene TRBJ2-2, with TRBD2 matching 14 bases. The CDR3 loop spans 19 amino acids. Germline V gene data show CDR1 as SGHAT and CDR2 as FQNNGV. V dropped 2 bases and J dropped 5; count of bases not matched to a gene: 10.

The rearrangement uses TRBV30 and TRBJ1-1, with 8 bases fitting TRBD1. The CDR3 has 12 amino acids. Germline lookup yields CDR1 GTSNPN and CDR2 SVGIG (reference sequence). V gave up 5 bases and J gave up 5 bases; unmatched junction bases: 4. The CDR3 protein is CAWSDRDTEAFF. DNA for the CDR3: TGTGCCTGGTCGGACAGGGATACTGAAGCTTTCTTT.

This chain connects TRBV19 to TRBJ2-1, with TRBD2 identical over 7 bases. The germline CDR1 and CDR2 sequences are LNHDA and SQIVND (reference sequence). V lost 3 bases, J lost 4 bases, and 9 bases stayed unmatched. The CDR3 runs 16 residues. The CDR3 coding sequence is TGTGCCAGTAGTATGGGAGGACTAGTGAGTTACAATGAGCAGTTCTTC. Residues: CASSMGGLVSYNEQFF.

The gene calls are TRBV19 and TRBJ2-3, with 12 bases aligning to TRBD2. The germline V gene has CDR1 LNHDA and CDR2 SQIVND (reference sequence). This CDR3 spans 19 amino acids. V lost 3 bases to trimming and J lost 3 bases; unmatched junction nucleotides: 13. The CDR3 spells CASSISRATSGSRTDTQYF. The CDR3 bases are TGTGCCAGTAGTATTTCCAGGGCGACTAGCGGGAGCAGAACAGATACGCAGTATTTT.

The chain employs TRBV6-6 and TRBJ2-2, with a possible D match to TRBD2 (5 bases). Trimming cost V 6 bases and J 4 bases, with 9 bases left between them. Germline CDR1 and CDR2: MNHNY and SVGAGI (reference sequence). The CDR3 sequence is 13 residues long. CDR3 sequence (DNA): TGTGCCAGCAGGAAAGGGAGCACCGGGGAGCTGTTTTTT. Its protein is CASRKGSTGELFF.

V usage is TRBV7-8 and J usage is TRBJ1-1; TRBD1 matches 7 bases. V gave up 4 bases and J gave up 5 bases; unmatched junction bases: 10. The CDR3 runs 15 residues. Germline V CDR1 and CDR2: SGHVS, FQNEAQ. In DNA, the CDR3 is TGTGCCAGCAGCTCCGCTAACAGGGGCCGGACTGAAGCTTTCTTT. The encoded protein is CASSSANRGRTEAFF.